This entry lists 26 T cell receptor beta chains sequenced from one sample in a study of blood T cell repertoires in COVID-19. TCRdb's copy holds only in-frame clones and misses some; the assay was immunoSEQ multiplex PCR. Of 100,000 to 150,000 clones listed, approximately 83% are singletons. The sample taken for sequencing was peripheral blood. These receptors were taken from a woman over 75 with acute or convalescent COVID-19.

V is TRBV7-3 and J is TRBJ2-1; tentatively, D is TRBD2 (6 bases). V lost 5 bases, J lost 4 bases, and 15 bases lay in between. CDR1 and CDR2 from the germline V gene are SGHTA and FQGTGA. CDR3 size: 15 residues. CDR3 coding DNA: TGTGCCAGCAGCCCCCAGGCAGGGACTTACAATGAGCAGTTCTTC. Translated: CASSPQAGTYNEQFF.

The chain recombines TRBV3-1 (or the pseudogene TRBV3-2) with TRBJ1-2; D not certain. The CDR3 is 14 residues long. In germline, CDR1 is LGHDT, CDR2 YNNKEL (reference sequence). V shed 7 bases and J shed 7 bases, with 19 bases lying between them. The CDR3 loop is CASTGREGFSGYTF. DNA of the CDR3: TGTGCCAGCACCGGACGGGAGGGTTTTTCTGGCTACACCTTC.

The rearrangement links TRBV6-5 to TRBJ1-1; unclear D gene. With 4 bases removed from V and 6 bases from J, the gap between germline ends came to 6 bases. Germline V CDR1 and CDR2: MNHEY, SVGAGI. This CDR3 is 11 amino acids long. The CDR3 DNA reads TGTGCCAGCAGTTCCGGAGCTGAAGCTTTCTTT. The encoded protein is CASSSGAEAFF.

J is TRBJ2-1 and V is TRBV10-3; possible D gene TRBD1, 5 bases. Trimming removed 0 bases from V and 0 bases from J, with 12 bases in between. CDR1 is ENHRY, CDR2 SYGVKD, per germline. This CDR3 is built from 17 residues. The CDR3 DNA sequence: TGTGCCATCAGTGAGTCAAGGGGTCGAAGCTCCTACAATGAGCAGTTCTTC. Translated: CAISESRGRSSYNEQFF.

The chain recombines TRBV7-7 with TRBJ2-1; TRBD1 matches at 7 bases. The CDR3 spans 15 residues. Germline CDR1 SSHAT, CDR2 FNYEAQ (reference sequence). Trimming took 2 bases from V and 7 from J; bases not matched to a gene: 8. This CDR3 is CASSLRTGRGNEQFF. CDR3 coding DNA: TGTGCCAGCAGCTTACGGACAGGTCGGGGAAATGAGCAGTTCTTC.

This sequence joins TRBV12-5 and TRBJ2-1, with D perhaps matching TRBD1 (5 bases). This CDR3 is built from 13 residues. V lost 5 bases, J lost 7 bases, and 12 bases lay in between. The germline gives CDR1 LGHNT, CDR2 FRNRAP. The CDR3 loop reads CASGTAGINEQFF. The CDR3 nucleotides are TGTGCTAGTGGTACCGCAGGGATTAATGAGCAGTTCTTC.

The chain carries TRBV7-2 and TRBJ1-2; D is unclear. CDR1 is SGHTA, CDR2 FQGNSA, per germline. This CDR3 has 15 residues. The V end was cut by 1 base, the J end by 2 bases, with 11 bases between. In DNA form, the CDR3 reads TGTGCCAGCAGCTTAGTATTAGGAGGCAACTATGGCTACACCTTC. It codes for CASSLVLGGNYGYTF.

The rearrangement links TRBV7-9 to TRBJ1-5; D is undetermined. This CDR3 spans 13 amino acids. The germline V gene encodes CDR1 SEHNR and CDR2 FQNEAQ (reference sequence). With 2 bases removed from V and 4 bases from J, the gap between germline ends came to 6 bases. The CDR3 DNA is TGTGCCAGCAGCTTATCGGGGAATCAGCCCCAGCATTTT. Its translation: CASSLSGNQPQHF.

In its sample, this clone was seen once. The chain's CDR3 is CASSFTGGWETEAFF. The CDR3 DNA follows: TGCGCCAGCAGCTTTACAGGGGGCTGGGAAACTGAAGCTTTCTTT. This chain links TRBV5-1 with TRBJ1-1; 9 bases agree with TRBD1. CDR3 length: 15 residues. The germline CDR1 and CDR2 sequences are SGHRS and YFSETQ. V trimming: 2 bases; J trimming: 5 bases; junction bases outside the gene matches: 7. Based on the CDR3 plus reference TRBV5-1 and TRBJ1-1, the full variable domain is KAGVTQTPRYLIKTRGQQVTLSCSPISGHRSVSWYQQTPGQGLQFLFEYFSETQRNKGNFPGRFSGRQFSNSRSEMNVSTLELGDSALYLCASSFTGGWETEAFFGQGTRLTVV.

V is TRBV6-6 and J is TRBJ2-7; tentative D call: TRBD1 (8 bases). The CDR3 extends over 15 amino acids. Germline-derived CDR1 and CDR2 are MNHNY and SVGAGI (reference sequence). Trimming left V 10 bases short and J 3 bases short, with 22 bases between. CDR3 amino acids: CAIRTDRGGDYEQYF. CDR3 sequence (DNA): TGTGCCATAAGAACCGACAGGGGAGGGGACTACGAGCAGTACTTC.

The CDR3 is CASSYSGRDDYGYTF. DNA of the CDR3: TGTGCCAGCAGTTACTCTGGCAGGGATGACTATGGCTACACCTTC. The chain is built from TRBV6-5 and TRBJ1-2; TRBD1 might be the D (5 bases). Trimming cost V 0 bases and J 3 bases, with 11 bases left between them. CDR3 length: 15 amino acids. Germline lookup yields CDR1 MNHEY and CDR2 SVGAGI.

This clone has a single count. The chain recombines TRBV27 with TRBJ2-1; 7 bases match TRBD1. The V gene end was trimmed by 5 bases and the J gene end by 7 bases; junction bases not matched to a gene: 8. This CDR3 contains 14 residues. Germline CDR1 reads MNHEY; CDR2 reads SMNVEV (reference sequence). The CDR3 reads CASSPRIRGNEQFF. CDR3 bases: TGTGCCAGCAGTCCGCGAATCAGGGGGAATGAGCAGTTCTTC.

The rearrangement links TRBV5-1 to TRBJ1-6; no reliable D call. V was clipped by 7 bases and J by 6 bases, with 17 bases between them. Germline CDR1 reads SGHRS; CDR2 reads YFSETQ. The CDR3 is 15 residues long. This CDR3 reads CASVDDKSGNSPLHF. The CDR3 DNA reads as TGCGCCAGCGTCGACGACAAGTCTGGTAATTCACCCCTCCACTTT. Full variable domain (outside the CDR3, taken from reference TRBV5-1 and TRBJ1-6): KAGVTQTPRYLIKTRGQQVTLSCSPISGHRSVSWYQQTPGQGLQFLFEYFSETQRNKGNFPGRFSGRQFSNSRSEMNVSTLELGDSALYLCASVDDKSGNSPLHFGNGTRLTVT.

J is TRBJ1-1 and V is TRBV12-3 or TRBV12-4; D may be TRBD1 (6 bases). This CDR3 contains 13 residues. The V end was cut by 4 bases, the J end by 5 bases, with 11 bases between. CDR3 nucleotides: TGTGCCAGCAGTTCGGGGGGGCAGACTGAAGCTTTCTTT. Its protein is CASSSGGQTEAFF.

J is TRBJ1-6 and V is TRBV13; a possible D gene is TRBD1 (5 bases). Trimming shortened V by 6 bases and J by 10 bases, and 16 bases separated the two germline ends. Germline V CDR1 and CDR2: PRHDT, FYEKMQ (reference sequence). The CDR3 is made up of 14 amino acids. Here the CDR3 reads CASRDWTRPSPLHF. CDR3 coding DNA: TGTGCCAGCAGGGATTGGACAAGGCCCTCACCCCTCCACTTT.

J is TRBJ1-1 and V is TRBV6-2 or TRBV6-3, with TRBD1 matching 10 bases. The CDR3 is 15 residues long. CDR1 is MNHEY and CDR2 is SVGEGT in the germline V gene. V lost 4 bases to trimming and J lost 5 bases; unmatched junction nucleotides: 7. The CDR3 nucleotides are TGTGCCAGCAGTTGGGACAGGGGAACGGGGACTGAAGCTTTCTTT. This gives the protein CASSWDRGTGTEAFF.

The CDR3: CASSPPAHATNTEAFF. The CDR3 nucleotides are TGTGCCAGCTCACCACCGGCCCATGCAACGAACACTGAAGCTTTCTTT. The rearrangement uses TRBV18 and TRBJ1-1; D ambiguous. V gave up 0 bases and J gave up 1 base, with 12 bases separating them. Germline V gene lookup returns CDR1 KGHSH and CDR2 LQKENI. The CDR3 is made up of 16 amino acids.

The chain uses TRBV2 and TRBJ1-5; 8 bases are a match to TRBD1. V lost 1 base and J lost 7; bases outside the gene matches: 9. Per the germline V gene, CDR1 is SNHLY and CDR2 is FYNNEI. The CDR3 spans 16 residues. The CDR3 is CASSEGTGTFGQPQHF. The CDR3 nucleotides are TGTGCCAGCAGTGAAGGGACAGGGACCTTTGGGCAGCCCCAGCATTTT.

The chain links TRBV9 to TRBJ2-5, with 10 bases aligning to TRBD2. This CDR3 comprises 16 residues. Trimming took 0 bases from V and 2 from J; bases not matched to a gene: 4. Germline V CDR1 and CDR2: SGDLS, YYNGEE. The CDR3 DNA sequence: TGTGCCAGCAGCGTAGGGCCAGCGGGGGGGCAAGAGACCCAGTACTTC. It codes for CASSVGPAGGQETQYF.

The chain is built from TRBV20-1 and TRBJ2-7; D call uncertain. The CDR3 length is 11 residues. Germline lookup yields CDR1 DFQATT and CDR2 SNEGSKA (reference sequence). Trimming stripped 4 bases from V and 1 base from J, with 5 bases between. The CDR3 coding sequence is TGCAGTGCTAAGAGATCCTACGAGCAGTACTTC. Translating it yields CSAKRSYEQYF.

In nucleotides, the CDR3 is TGCGCCAGCAGCAGAGGGGACACCCGAAACACCATATATTTT. This encodes CASSRGDTRNTIYF. The V gene is TRBV5-1, the J gene TRBJ1-3; possibly TRBD1 for D (6 bases). Germline assignment: CDR1 SGHRS and CDR2 YFSETQ. This CDR3 is built from 14 residues. Trimming took off 4 bases at V and 5 bases at J, with 13 bases between the two ends.

The chain couples TRBV5-1 to TRBJ1-5; D gene ambiguous. The CDR3 contains 13 residues. V lost 2 bases and J 9 bases, leaving 12 bases between the germline ends. The germline CDR1 and CDR2 sequences are SGHRS and YFSETQ. CDR3 residues: CASSLFGPPPQHF. In nucleotides, the CDR3 is TGCGCCAGCAGCTTATTTGGCCCGCCGCCCCAGCATTTT. Complete variable domain (other parts from reference TRBV5-1 and TRBJ1-5): KAGVTQTPRYLIKTRGQQVTLSCSPISGHRSVSWYQQTPGQGLQFLFEYFSETQRNKGNFPGRFSGRQFSNSRSEMNVSTLELGDSALYLCASSLFGPPPQHFGDGTRLSIL.

The CDR3, as DNA: TGTGCCAGCAGCAGGGGGCAAGGCGAGCAGTACTTC. This codes for CASSRGQGEQYF. V and J are TRBV2 and TRBJ2-7; 8 nucleotides agree with TRBD1. The CDR3 spans 12 residues. After removal of 6 bases from V and 6 bases from J, the junction contained 4 bases not matched to a gene. CDR1 and CDR2 (germline): SNHLY, FYNNEI.

This clone has only a few counts. V and J are TRBV5-5 and TRBJ2-1; tentative D call: TRBD2 (7 bases). CDR1 and CDR2 from the germline V gene are SGHKS and YYEKEE (reference sequence). The CDR3 is made up of 15 amino acids. V was shortened by 1 base and J by 7 bases, with 15 bases between the two germline ends. The CDR3 DNA reads TGTGCCAGCAGCTTGACGGGGGGCCATAGTAATGAGCAGTTCTTC. Its translation is CASSLTGGHSNEQFF.

This clone came up once. The chain recombines TRBV20-1 with TRBJ1-1; D remains unclear. CDR3 length equals 12 residues. The ends were cut back, 3 bases at V and 7 bases at J, with 12 bases in the middle. Germline V CDR1 and CDR2: DFQATT, SNEGSKA (reference sequence). CDR3 sequence: CSASSVEREAFF. The CDR3, as DNA: TGCAGTGCTAGTTCGGTAGAGCGTGAAGCTTTCTTT.

The chain has TRBV6-6 and TRBJ2-7, with 7 positions matching TRBD1. Unmatched junction bases numbered 3, after V lost 0 bases and J lost 7 bases. There are 13 residues in the CDR3. Germline V lookup: CDR1 MNHNY, CDR2 SVGAGI (reference sequence). The CDR3 sequence is CASSYSTTGEQYF. The DNA for the CDR3 is TGTGCCAGCAGTTACTCGACGACAGGGGAGCAGTACTTC.